This T cell receptor (beta chain) was recorded in a study of T cells in Graves' hyperthyroidism and ophthalmopathy. There are 10 residues in the CDR3. This clonotype was found many times. At one of its ends the junction is not consistent with the germline gene, which may arise from a read error. Amplification of TCR beta CDR3 regions used RNA as the template. When the TCR CDR3 underwent first-round RT-PCR, the HTBI primer set was used. A single record per CDR3 protein comes from TCRdb applying MiXCR to the multiplex PCR reads. The sample contains 300,000 to 450,000 distinct CDR3 sequences, 18% of which appear only once.

This sequence joins TRBV12-3 or TRBV12-4 and TRBJ1-2, with 10 bases matching TRBD1. Source material: blood. The TCR sequence derives from a woman between 40 and 50 years old with Graves' ophthalmopathy. CDR3 sequence: CASRGTGVVF. CDR3 nucleotides: TGTGCCAGCAGAGGGACAGGGGTAGTCTTC.